Below, one T cell receptor (beta chain) is given with its context. These data are taken from a study of cytomegalovirus exposure and HLA in healthy donors. The PCR was carried out with 60 Vbeta primers and 13 Jbeta primers. Original processing notes: A follow-up analysis tallied 65 million to 80 million unique TCR beta chains, roughly 10 million shared. Only in-frame clones appear in the TCRdb table, and some are missing; sequencing was by immunoSEQ multiplex PCR. The DNA was the basis for D and trimming; V, J and clone size are from that table. Seen here are under 85,000 clones, approximately 81% observed once, and the top ten hold approximately 22%. Germline V gene sequence: CDR1 SGHTA, CDR2 FQGNSA. This CDR3 spans 12 amino acids. Trimming at V came to 5 bases and at J to 11 bases, leaving 7 bases not matched to a gene.

This chain joins TRBV7-2 and TRBJ1-1; 8 bases map to TRBD1. The source material was PBMCs. The clonotype was recovered from a woman between 25 and 40 years old in good health and CMV-seropositive. The CDR3 nucleotides read TGTGCCAGCAGCCTAGGACAGGGTGGGGCTTTCTTT. This translates into CASSLGQGGAFF.